This T cell receptor (beta chain) was captured by sequencing in a study of response to subunit inactivated influenza vaccine. Regarding the study as a whole: Few additional T cells are recruited per seasonal influenza vaccination, authors suggested.

CDR1 and CDR2 from the germline V gene are SGHRS and YFSETQ. This CDR3 is 14 amino acids long. Trimming took 2 bases from V and 7 from J; bases not matched to a gene: 6. In its sample, this clonotype was seen many times. Its target is unknown. One entry per CDR3 protein results from TCRdb running MiXCR on the RT-PCR reads. This sample has 600,000 to 850,000 distinct CDR3 sequences, with around 15% found just once. The source was PBMCs from blood, collected approximately 15 days before vaccination. The genes are TRBV5-1 and TRBJ1-2, with 9 bases lining up with TRBD1. The sequence was collected from a man between 45 and 60 years old who received an inactivated influenza vaccine. CDR3 loop: CASSLRQGGGGYTF. The DNA for the CDR3 is TGCGCCAGCAGCTTACGACAGGGGGGCGGTGGCTACACCTTC.